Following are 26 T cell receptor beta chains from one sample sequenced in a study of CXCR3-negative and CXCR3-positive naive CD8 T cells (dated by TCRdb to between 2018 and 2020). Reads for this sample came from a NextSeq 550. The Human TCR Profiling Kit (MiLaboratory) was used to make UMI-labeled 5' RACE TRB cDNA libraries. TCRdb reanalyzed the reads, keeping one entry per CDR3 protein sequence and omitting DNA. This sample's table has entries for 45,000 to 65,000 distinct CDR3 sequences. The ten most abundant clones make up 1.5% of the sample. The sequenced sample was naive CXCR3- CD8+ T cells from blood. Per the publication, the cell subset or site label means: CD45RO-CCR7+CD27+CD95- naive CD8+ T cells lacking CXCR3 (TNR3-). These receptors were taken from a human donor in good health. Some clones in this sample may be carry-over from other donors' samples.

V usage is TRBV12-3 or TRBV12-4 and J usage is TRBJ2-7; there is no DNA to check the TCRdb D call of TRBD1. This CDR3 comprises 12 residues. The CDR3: CASSFGNYEQYF.

CDR3 protein: CASSQGALRQTPSSGNTICF. The chain uses TRBV4-2 and TRBJ1-3; absent DNA, TCRdb's TRBD1 call cannot be checked. The CDR3 sequence is 20 residues long. Germline CDR1 is LGHNA and CDR2 is YNFKEQ.

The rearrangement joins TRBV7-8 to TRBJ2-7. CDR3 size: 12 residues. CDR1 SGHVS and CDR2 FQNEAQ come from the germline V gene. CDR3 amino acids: CASSPVEYEQYF.

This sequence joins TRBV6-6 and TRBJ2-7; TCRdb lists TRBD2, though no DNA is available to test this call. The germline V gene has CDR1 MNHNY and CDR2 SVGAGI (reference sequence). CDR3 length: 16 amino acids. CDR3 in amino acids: CASSPPGLAVEHEQYF.

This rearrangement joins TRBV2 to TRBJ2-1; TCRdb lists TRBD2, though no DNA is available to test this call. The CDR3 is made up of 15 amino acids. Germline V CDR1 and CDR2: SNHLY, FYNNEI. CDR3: CASSEGLGGLVEQFF.

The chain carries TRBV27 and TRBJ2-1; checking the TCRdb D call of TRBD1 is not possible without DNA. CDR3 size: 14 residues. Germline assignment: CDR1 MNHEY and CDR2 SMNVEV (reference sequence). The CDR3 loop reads CASSPWTGVNEQFF.

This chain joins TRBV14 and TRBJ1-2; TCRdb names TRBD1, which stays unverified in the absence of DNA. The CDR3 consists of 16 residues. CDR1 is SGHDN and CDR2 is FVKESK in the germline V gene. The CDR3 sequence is CASSVTGVPSNYGYTF. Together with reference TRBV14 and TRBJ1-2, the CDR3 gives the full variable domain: EAGVTQFPSHSVIEKGQTVTLRCDPISGHDNLYWYRRVMGKEIKFLLHFVKESKQDESGMPNNRFLAERTGGTYSTLKVQPAELEDSGVYFCASSVTGVPSNYGYTFGSGTRLTVV.

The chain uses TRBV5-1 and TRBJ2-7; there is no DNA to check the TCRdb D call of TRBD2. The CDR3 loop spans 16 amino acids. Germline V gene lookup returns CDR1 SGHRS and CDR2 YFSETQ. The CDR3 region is CASSLGTSGGVYEQYF.

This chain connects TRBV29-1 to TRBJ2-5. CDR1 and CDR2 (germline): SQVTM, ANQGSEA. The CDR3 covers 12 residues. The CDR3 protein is CSVVGRQETQYF.

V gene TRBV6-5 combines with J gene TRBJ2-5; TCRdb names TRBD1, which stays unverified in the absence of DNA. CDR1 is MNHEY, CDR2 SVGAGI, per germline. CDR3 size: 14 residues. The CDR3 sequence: CASSPVGAQETQYF.

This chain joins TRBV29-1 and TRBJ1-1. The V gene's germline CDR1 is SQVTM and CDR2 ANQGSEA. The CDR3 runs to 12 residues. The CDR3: CSAQVMNTEAFF.

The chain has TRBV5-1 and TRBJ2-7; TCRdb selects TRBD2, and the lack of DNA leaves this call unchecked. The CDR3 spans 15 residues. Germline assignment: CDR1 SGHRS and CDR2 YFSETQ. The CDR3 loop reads CASSQTSGSSYEQYF. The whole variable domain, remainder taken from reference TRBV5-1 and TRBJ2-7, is KAGVTQTPRYLIKTRGQQVTLSCSPISGHRSVSWYQQTPGQGLQFLFEYFSETQRNKGNFPGRFSGRQFSNSRSEMNVSTLELGDSALYLCASSQTSGSSYEQYFGPGTRLTVT.

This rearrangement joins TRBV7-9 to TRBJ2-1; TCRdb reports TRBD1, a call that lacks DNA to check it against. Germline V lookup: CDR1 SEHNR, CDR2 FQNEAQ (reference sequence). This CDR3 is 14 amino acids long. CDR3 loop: CASRSTGAYNEQFF.

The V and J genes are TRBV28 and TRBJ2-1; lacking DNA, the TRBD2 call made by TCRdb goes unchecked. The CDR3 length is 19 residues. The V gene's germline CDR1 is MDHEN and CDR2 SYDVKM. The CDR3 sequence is CASSPGTSGFYEAYNEQFF.

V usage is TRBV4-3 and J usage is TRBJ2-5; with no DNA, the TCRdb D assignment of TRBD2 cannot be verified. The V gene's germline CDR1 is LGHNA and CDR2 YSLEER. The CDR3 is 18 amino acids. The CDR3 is CASSQSAGASGGQETQYF.

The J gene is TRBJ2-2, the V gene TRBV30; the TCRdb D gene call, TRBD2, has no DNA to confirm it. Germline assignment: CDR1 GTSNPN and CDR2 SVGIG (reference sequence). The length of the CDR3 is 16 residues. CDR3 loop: CACMTSGRSNTGELFF.

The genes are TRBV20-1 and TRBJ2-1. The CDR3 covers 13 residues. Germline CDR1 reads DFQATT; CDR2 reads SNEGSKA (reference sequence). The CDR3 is CSARSLAGNEQFF.

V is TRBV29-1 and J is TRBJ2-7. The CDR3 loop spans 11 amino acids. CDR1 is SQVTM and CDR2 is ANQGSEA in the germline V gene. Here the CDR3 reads CSVEENYEQYF.

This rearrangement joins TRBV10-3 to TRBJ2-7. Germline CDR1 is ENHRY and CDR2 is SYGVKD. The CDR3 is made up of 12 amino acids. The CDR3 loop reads CAISEDIAEQYF.

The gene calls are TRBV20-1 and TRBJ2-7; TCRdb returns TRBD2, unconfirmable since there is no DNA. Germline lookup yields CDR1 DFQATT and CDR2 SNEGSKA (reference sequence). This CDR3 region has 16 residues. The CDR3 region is CSASNDWSGASYEQYF.

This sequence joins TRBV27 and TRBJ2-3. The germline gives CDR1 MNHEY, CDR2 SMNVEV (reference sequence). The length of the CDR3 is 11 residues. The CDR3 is CASSFYHTQYF.

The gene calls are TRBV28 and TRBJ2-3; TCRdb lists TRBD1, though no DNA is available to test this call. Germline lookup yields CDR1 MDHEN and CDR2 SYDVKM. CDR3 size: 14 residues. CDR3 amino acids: CASSPYRGLDTQYF.

CDR3 sequence reads: CASSGQQGDYARDYGYTF. The chain employs TRBV7-9 and TRBJ1-2; lacking DNA, the TRBD1 call made by TCRdb goes unchecked. The V gene's germline CDR1 is SEHNR and CDR2 FQNEAQ (reference sequence). This CDR3 spans 18 amino acids.

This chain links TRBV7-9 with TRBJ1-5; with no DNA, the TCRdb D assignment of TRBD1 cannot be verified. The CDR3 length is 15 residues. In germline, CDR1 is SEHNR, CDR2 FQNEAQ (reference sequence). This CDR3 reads CASSAGQGLGQPQHF.

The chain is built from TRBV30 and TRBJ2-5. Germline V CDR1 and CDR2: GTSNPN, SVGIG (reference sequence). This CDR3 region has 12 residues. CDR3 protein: CAWSPDQETQYF.

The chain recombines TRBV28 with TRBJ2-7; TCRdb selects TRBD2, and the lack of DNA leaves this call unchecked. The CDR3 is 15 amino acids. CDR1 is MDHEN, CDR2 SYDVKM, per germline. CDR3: CASSSRLAGLYEQYF.